In this sample, the clone carrying this T cell receptor beta chain turned up once. Per the authors' pipeline: Estimation of nucleated cell counts relied on the amplification of reference gene primers. This table comes from immunoSEQ multiplex PCR, and its TCRdb copy is limited to in-frame clones, with some not included. The D gene and trimming were derived from the DNA, and the V and J assignments and clone size from that table. The sample records 310,000 or so clones, more than 75% being singletons. The sample comes from a study of blood T cell repertoires in COVID-19. Whole-study context: Donors in the United States, Italy and Spain gave samples during acute or convalescent COVID-19. Nucleic acid was either cDNA or gDNA, and it came from T cells, B-cell-depleted T cells, or PBMCs.

CDR3 length: 15 amino acids. V trimming: 4 bases; J trimming: 0 bases; junction bases outside the gene matches: 2. Germline lookup yields CDR1 SGHAT and CDR2 FQDESV (reference sequence). The chain joins TRBV11-1 to TRBJ2-7, with 11 bases aligning to TRBD2. Input material: peripheral blood. This TCR derives from a woman between 50 and 59 years old with active or convalescent COVID-19. The DNA of the CDR3 is TGTGCCAGCAGCTACACTAGCGGGAGCTCCTACGAGCAGTACTTC. Residues: CASSYTSGSSYEQYF. Complete variable domain (other parts from reference TRBV11-1 and TRBJ2-7): EAEVAQSPRYKITEKSQAVAFWCDPISGHATLYWYRQILGQGPELLVQFQDESVVDDSQLPKDRFSAERLKGVDSTLKIQPAELGDSAMYLCASSYTSGSSYEQYFGPGTRLTVT.